This is a list of T cell receptor beta chains from one sample in a study of T cell repertoires in cytomegalovirus infection. For these receptors, no antigen is known. TCRdb re-analysed the reads in MiXCR, keeping a single row per CDR3 protein. The sample holds about 470,000 distinct CDR3 sequences, approximately 42% seen once. This material consisted of cultured PBMCs, taken from culture after CMV antigen stimulation. All receptors come from a human donor in good health (CMV status not recorded). Some clones in this sample may be carry-over from other donors' samples. Each CDR3 is given with its conserved first and last residue. Each record gives: V gene, J gene, D gene, clone size, CDR3 DNA, CDR3 protein. A D gene is named only where the DNA matches it firmly. Only some rows state a clone size, as once, few, many or a class for expanded clones.

V: TRBV2
J: TRBJ2-3
D: NA
size: few
DNA: TGTGCCAGCAGTGAAGGCCTAGCAGATACGCAGTATTTT
CDR3: CASSEGLADTQYF

V: TRBV7-9
J: TRBJ2-7
D: NA
size: few
DNA: TGTGCCAGCAGACGGGGGGGCACAGGGGGACCCTACGAGCAGTACTTC
CDR3: CASRRGGTGGPYEQYF

V: TRBV4-3
J: TRBJ1-2
D: NA
size: NA
DNA: TGCGCCAGCAGCCAAGATATTAGGAACAGGATAAACTATGGCTACACCTTC
CDR3: CASSQDIRNRINYGYTF

V: TRBV7-6
J: TRBJ2-1
D: NA
size: NA
DNA: TGTGCCAGCAGCTTAGAAATATGGCTAGGGAGTACCTACAATGAGCAGTTCTTC
CDR3: CASSLEIWLGSTYNEQFF

V: TRBV7-2
J: TRBJ2-7
D: NA
size: NA
DNA: TGTGCCAGCAGCTCCGACACTGAAGCCTACGAGCAGTACTTC
CDR3: CASSSDTEAYEQYF

V: TRBV7-2
J: TRBJ2-7
D: TRBD2
size: NA
DNA: TGTGCCAGCAGCTTATGGGGCGGGAGCTCCTACGAGCAGTACTTC
CDR3: CASSLWGGSSYEQYF

V: TRBV7-2
J: TRBJ1-2
D: TRBD1
size: many
DNA: TGTGCCAGCAGCTTAGACAGGGGGGTGGCCTATGGCTACACCTTC
CDR3: CASSLDRGVAYGYTF

V: TRBV7-2
J: TRBJ2-6
D: NA
size: many
DNA: TGTGCCAGCAGCTTGTACCGCTCTGGGGCCAACGTCCTGACTTTC
CDR3: CASSLYRSGANVLTF

V: TRBV7-9
J: TRBJ2-5
D: NA
size: few
DNA: TGTGCCAGCAGCCCCGGCAGGGGGACCCAGTACTTC
CDR3: CASSPGRGTQYF

V: TRBV12-3/TRBV12-4
J: TRBJ2-1
D: TRBD2
size: few
DNA: TGTGCCAGCAGTTTAGCGGCAACTAGCGGGAGAAGTGAGCAGTTCTTC
CDR3: CASSLAATSGRSEQFF

V: TRBV7-6
J: TRBJ1-3
D: NA
size: NA
DNA: TGTGCCAGCAGCCTAGGGGACGGTGGATGGAACACCATATATTTT
CDR3: CASSLGDGGWNTIYF